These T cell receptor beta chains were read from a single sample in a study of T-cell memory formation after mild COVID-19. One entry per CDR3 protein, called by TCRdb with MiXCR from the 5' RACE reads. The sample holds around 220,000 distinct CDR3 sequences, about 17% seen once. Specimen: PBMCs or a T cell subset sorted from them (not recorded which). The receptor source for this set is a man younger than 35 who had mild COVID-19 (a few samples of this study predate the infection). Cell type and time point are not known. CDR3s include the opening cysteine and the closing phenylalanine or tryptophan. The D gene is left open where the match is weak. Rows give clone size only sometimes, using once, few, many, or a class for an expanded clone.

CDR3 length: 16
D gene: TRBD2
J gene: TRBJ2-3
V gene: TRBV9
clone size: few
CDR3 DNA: TGTGCCAGCAGCGTGCAGGCGGGGGGACTCACAGATACGCAGTATTTT
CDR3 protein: CASSVQAGGLTDTQYF

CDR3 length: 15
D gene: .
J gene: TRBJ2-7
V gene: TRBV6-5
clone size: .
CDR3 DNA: TGTGCCAGCAGTTACTCGGGAGCGGGCTCCTACGAGCAGTACTTC
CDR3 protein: CASSYSGAGSYEQYF

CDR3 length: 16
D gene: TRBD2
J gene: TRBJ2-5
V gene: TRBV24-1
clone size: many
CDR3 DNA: TGTGCCACCAGTGATTTGAAGCGGGGGGGCCAAGAGACCCAGTACTTC
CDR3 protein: CATSDLKRGGQETQYF

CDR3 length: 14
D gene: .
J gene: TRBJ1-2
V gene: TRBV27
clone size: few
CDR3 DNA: TGTGCCAGCAGTTTACTTGGGGGCCCCTATGGCTACACCTTC
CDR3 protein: CASSLLGGPYGYTF

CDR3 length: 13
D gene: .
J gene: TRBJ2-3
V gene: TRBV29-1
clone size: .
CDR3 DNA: TGCAGCGTTGATCGTGGAACCTACGATACGCAGTATTTT
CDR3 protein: CSVDRGTYDTQYF

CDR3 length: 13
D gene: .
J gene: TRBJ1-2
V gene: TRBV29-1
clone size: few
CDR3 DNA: TGCAGCGTTGAGTTTGGACAGATCTATGGCTACACCTTC
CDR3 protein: CSVEFGQIYGYTF

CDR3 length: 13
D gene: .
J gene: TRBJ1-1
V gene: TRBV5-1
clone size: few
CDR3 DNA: TGCGCCAGCAGCTTCCAAATCGGCGCTGAAGCTTTCTTT
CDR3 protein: CASSFQIGAEAFF

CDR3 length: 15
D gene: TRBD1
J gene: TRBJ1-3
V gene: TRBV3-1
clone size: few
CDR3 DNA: TGTGCCAGCAGCCCAGGGGGGATGCTCAGAAACACCATATATTTT
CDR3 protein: CASSPGGMLRNTIYF

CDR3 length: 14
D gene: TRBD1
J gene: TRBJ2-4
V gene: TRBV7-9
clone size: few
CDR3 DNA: TGTGCCAGCAGCTTAGCGGGACAGGGTTACATTCAGTACTTC
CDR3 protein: CASSLAGQGYIQYF

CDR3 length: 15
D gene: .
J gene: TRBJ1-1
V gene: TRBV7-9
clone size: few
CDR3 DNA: TGTGCCAGCAGCGCCCGGGACATTCGGAGAACTGAAGCTTTCTTT
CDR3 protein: CASSARDIRRTEAFF

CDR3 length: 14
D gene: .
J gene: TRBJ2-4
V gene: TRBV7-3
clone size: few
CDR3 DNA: TGTGCCAGCAGACCAACAGCCCGGCCCGGATCAGAGTACTTC
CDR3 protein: CASRPTARPGSEYF

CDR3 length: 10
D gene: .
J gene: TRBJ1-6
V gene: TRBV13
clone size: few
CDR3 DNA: TGTGCCAGCCTAGCCTCACCCCTCCACTTT
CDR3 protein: CASLASPLHF

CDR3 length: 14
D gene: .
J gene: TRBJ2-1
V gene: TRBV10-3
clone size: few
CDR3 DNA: TGTGCCATCAGTGAATCTTCCCTATGGAATGAGCAGTTCTTC
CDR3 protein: CAISESSLWNEQFF

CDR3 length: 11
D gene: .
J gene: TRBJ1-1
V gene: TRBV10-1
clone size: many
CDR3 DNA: TGCGCCAGCAGTGCGGGGACTGAAGCTTTCTTT
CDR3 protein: CASSAGTEAFF

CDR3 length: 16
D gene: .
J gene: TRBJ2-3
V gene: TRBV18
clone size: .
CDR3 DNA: TGTGCCAGCTCAGCACGTCTGGCGGGCGGAGAGTATACGCAGTATTTT
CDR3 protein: CASSARLAGGEYTQYF

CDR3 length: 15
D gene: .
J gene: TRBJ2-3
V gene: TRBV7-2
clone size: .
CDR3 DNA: TGTGCCAGCAGCTCCGGGACAATTAGGTCAGATACGCAGTATTTT
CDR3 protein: CASSSGTIRSDTQYF

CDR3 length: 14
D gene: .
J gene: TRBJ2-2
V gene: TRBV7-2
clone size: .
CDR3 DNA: TGTGCCAGCAGCTTACAGGGCAGCACCGGGGAGCTGTTTTTT
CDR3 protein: CASSLQGSTGELFF

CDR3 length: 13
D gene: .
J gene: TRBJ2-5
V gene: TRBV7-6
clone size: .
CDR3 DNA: TGTGCCAGCATCGGACGGAGGCAAGAGACCCAGTACTTC
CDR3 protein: CASIGRRQETQYF

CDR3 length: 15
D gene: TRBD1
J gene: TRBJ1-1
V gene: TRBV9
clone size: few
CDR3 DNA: TGTGCCAGCAGCGCGGGGTACACAGGGGGCACTGAAGCTTTCTTT
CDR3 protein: CASSAGYTGGTEAFF

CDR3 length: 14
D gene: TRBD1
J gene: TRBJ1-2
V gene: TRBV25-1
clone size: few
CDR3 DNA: TGTGCCAGCAGTGATTTGGACAGGGTTCATGGCTACACCTTC
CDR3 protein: CASSDLDRVHGYTF

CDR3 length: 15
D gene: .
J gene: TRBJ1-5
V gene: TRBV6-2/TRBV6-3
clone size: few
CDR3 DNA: TGTGCCAGCAGTTCCGCAGGGGTAGGAGTACAGCCCCAGCATTTT
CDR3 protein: CASSSAGVGVQPQHF

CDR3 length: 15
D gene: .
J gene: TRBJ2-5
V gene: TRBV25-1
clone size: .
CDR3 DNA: TGTGCCAGCAGTGAATTGGGAGTCGGAGTGGAGACCCAGTACTTC
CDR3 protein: CASSELGVGVETQYF

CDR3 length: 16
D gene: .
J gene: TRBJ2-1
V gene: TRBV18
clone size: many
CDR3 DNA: TGTGCCAGCTCACCCCGGGGCGGGGGCGTCTACAATGAGCAGTTCTTC
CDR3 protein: CASSPRGGGVYNEQFF

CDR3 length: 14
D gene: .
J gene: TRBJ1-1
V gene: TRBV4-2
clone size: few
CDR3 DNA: TGTGCCAGCAGCTTCCCGACAGGCAACACTGAAGCTTTCTTT
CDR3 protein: CASSFPTGNTEAFF

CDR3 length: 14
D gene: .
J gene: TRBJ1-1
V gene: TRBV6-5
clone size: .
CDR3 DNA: TGTGCCAGCGGCGCCCTCGCCGGGCACACTGAAGCTTTCTTT
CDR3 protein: CASGALAGHTEAFF

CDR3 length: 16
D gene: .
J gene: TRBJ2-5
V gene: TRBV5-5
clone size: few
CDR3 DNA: TGTGCCAGCAGCTTGTTCGAAGTGGACAACCAAGAGACCCAGTACTTC
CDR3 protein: CASSLFEVDNQETQYF

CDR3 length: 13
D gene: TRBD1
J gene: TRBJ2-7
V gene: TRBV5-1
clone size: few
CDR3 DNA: TGCGCCAGCGGACAGGGGCCCTCCGAGGAGCAGTACTTC
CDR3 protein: CASGQGPSEEQYF

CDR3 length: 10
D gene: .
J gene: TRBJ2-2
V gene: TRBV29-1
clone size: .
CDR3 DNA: TGCAGCGCCATCACCGGGGAGCTGTTTTTT
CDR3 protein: CSAITGELFF

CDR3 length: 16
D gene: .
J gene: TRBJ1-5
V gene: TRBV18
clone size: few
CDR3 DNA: TGTGCCAGCTCAGACCGGAGGGTCGGGGGAAATCAGCCCCAGCATTTT
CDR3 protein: CASSDRRVGGNQPQHF

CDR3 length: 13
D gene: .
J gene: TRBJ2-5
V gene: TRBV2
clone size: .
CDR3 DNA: TGTGCCAGCAGTGATCAGGGGTCGGAGACCCAGTACTTC
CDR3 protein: CASSDQGSETQYF

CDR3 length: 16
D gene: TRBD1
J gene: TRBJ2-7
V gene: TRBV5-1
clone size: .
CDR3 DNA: TGCGCCAGCAGCGAGGGAGTAACAGGGGAAGTCTACGAGCAGTACTTC
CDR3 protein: CASSEGVTGEVYEQYF

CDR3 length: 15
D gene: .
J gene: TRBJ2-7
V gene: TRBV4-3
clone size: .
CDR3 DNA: TGCGCCAGCAGCCAAGAATGGGGCCCCGGCCACGAGCAGTACTTC
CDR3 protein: CASSQEWGPGHEQYF

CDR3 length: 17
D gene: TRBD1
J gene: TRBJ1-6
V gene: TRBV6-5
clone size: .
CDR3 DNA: TGTGCCAGCAGTTACTCCACCCAGGGGGGCCGTAATTCACCCCTCCACTTT
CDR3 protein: CASSYSTQGGRNSPLHF

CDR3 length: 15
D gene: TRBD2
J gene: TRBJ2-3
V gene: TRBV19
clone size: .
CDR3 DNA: TGTGCCAGTAGAAGACCGGGACTAGCCGCAGATACGCAGTATTTT
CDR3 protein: CASRRPGLAADTQYF

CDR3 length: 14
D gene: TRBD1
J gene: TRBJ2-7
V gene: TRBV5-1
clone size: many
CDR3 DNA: TGCGCCAGCAGCCCGGGACAGGGAGTTTACGAGCAGTACTTC
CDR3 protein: CASSPGQGVYEQYF

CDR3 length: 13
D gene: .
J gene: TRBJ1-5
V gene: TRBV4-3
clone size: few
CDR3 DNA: TGCGCCAGCAGCCAAGATTTCAATCAGCCCCAGCATTTT
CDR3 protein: CASSQDFNQPQHF

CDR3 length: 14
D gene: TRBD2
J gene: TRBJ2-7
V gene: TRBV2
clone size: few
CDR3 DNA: TGTGCCAGCAGTCAGACTAACGGGGGGAGTGAGCAGTACTTC
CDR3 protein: CASSQTNGGSEQYF

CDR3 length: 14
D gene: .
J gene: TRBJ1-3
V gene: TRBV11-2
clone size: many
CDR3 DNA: TGTGCCAGCAGCCAGAGCCACTCTGGAAACACCATATATTTT
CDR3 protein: CASSQSHSGNTIYF

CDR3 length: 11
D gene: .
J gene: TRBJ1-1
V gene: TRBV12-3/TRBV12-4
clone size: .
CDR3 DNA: TGTGCCAGCAAAGGAAACACTGAAGCTTTCTTT
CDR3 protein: CASKGNTEAFF

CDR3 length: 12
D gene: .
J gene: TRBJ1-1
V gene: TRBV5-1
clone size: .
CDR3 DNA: TGCGCCAGCAGCTTAGAGGCCCCTGAAGCTTTCTTT
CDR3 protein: CASSLEAPEAFF

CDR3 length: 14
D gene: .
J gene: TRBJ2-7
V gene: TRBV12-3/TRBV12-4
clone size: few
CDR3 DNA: TGTGCCAGCAGTTTATGGACAAGGCCGGGGGAGCAGTACTTC
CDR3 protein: CASSLWTRPGEQYF

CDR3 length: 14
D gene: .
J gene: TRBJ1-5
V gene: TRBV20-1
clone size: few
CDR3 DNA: TGCAGTGCTAGAAGCTTTGGATCCCATCAGCCCCAGCATTTT
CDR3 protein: CSARSFGSHQPQHF